This T cell receptor (beta chain) was found in a study of T cell repertoires in cytomegalovirus infection. Study details: Epitope selection comprised recently identified HLA-C-restricted CMV epitopes and well-studied HLA-B-restricted CMV epitopes. An indication of both CMV infection and matching HLA type came from public TCR beta signatures.

General observations from the study: There were HLA-C-restricted CMV-specific TCR beta clonotypes dominating the ex vivo response.

TCRdb used MiXCR to reprocess the reads, holding one entry per CDR3 protein. The data hold some 310,000 distinct CDR3 sequences, with more than 20% observed a single time. J was trimmed by 2 bases and V by 4 bases; bases with no gene match: 4. This CDR3 is built from 14 residues. The germline V gene encodes CDR1 SNHLY and CDR2 FYNNEI. To note about this clonotype: The antigen remains undetermined.

This TCR came from a human donor in good health (CMV status not recorded). Some clones in this sample may be carry-over from other donors' samples. This chain links TRBV2 with TRBJ1-2, with 7 bases lining up with TRBD1. Specimen: cultured PBMCs, collected from culture after CMV antigen stimulation. This chain's CDR3 is CASSGQGSNYGYTF. The CDR3 DNA reads TGTGCCAGCAGTGGACAGGGCTCAAACTATGGCTACACCTTC.